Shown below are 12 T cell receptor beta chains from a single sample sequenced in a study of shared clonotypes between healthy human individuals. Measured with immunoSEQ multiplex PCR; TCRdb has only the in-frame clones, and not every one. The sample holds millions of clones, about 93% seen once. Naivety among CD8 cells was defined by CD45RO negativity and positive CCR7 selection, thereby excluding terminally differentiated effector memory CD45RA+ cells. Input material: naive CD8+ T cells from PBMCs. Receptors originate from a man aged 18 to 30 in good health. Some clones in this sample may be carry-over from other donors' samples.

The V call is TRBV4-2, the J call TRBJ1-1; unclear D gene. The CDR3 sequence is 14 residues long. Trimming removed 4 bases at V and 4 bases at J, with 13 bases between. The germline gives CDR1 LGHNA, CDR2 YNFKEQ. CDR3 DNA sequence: TGTGCCAGCAGCCTACCCGAGCTGGGCACTGAAGCTTTCTTT. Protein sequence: CASSLPELGTEAFF.

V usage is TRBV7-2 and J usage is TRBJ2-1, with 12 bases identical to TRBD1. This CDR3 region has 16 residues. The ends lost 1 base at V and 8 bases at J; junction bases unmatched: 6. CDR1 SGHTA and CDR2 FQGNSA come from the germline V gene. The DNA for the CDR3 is TGTGCCAGCAGCTTAGGGTTCGGGACAGGGGGCGATGAGCAGTTCTTC. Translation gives CASSLGFGTGGDEQFF. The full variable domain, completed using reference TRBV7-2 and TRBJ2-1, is GAGVSQSPSNKVTEKGKDVELRCDPISGHTALYWYRQSLGQGLEFLIYFQGNSAPDKSGLPSDRFSAERTGGSVSTLTIQRTQQEDSAVYLCASSLGFGTGGDEQFFGPGTRLTVL.

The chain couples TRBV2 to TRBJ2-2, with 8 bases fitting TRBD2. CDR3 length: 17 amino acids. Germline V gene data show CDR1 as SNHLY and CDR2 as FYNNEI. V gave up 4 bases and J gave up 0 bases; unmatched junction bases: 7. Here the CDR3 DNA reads TGTGCCAGCAGTGCCCCACTAGCGGAGCCGAACACCGGGGAGCTGTTTTTT. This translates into CASSAPLAEPNTGELFF.

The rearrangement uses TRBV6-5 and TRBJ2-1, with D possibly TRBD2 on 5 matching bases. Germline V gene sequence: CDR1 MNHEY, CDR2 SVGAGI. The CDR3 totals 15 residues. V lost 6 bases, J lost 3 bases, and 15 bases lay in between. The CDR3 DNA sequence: TGTGCCAGCAGGCCATTAGAGGAGGTCTACAATGAGCAGTTCTTC. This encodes CASRPLEEVYNEQFF.

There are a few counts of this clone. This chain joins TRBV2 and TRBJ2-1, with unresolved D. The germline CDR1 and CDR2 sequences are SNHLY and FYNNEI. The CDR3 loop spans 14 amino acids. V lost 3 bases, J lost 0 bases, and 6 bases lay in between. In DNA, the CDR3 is TGTGCCAGCAGTGACAGGTTCTCCTACAATGAGCAGTTCTTC. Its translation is CASSDRFSYNEQFF.

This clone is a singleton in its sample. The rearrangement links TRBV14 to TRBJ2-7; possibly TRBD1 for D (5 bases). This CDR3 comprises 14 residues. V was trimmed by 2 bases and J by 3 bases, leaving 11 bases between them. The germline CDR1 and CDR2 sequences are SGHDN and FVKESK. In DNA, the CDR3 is TGTGCCAGCAGCCAACGCCGGACACTCTACGAGCAGTACTTC. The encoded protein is CASSQRRTLYEQYF.

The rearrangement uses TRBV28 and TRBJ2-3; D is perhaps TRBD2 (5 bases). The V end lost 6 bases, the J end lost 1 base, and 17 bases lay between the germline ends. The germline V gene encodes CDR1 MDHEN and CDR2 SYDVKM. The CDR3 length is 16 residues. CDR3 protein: CASSRERMRGTDTQYF. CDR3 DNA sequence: TGTGCCAGCAGCAGAGAGCGAATGCGGGGCACAGATACGCAGTATTTT.

CDR3 region: CASSDRGGSTYEQYF. CDR3 DNA sequence: TGTGCCAGCAGCGACCGGGGGGGCTCCACCTACGAGCAGTACTTC. The chain recombines TRBV11-2 with TRBJ2-7; 8 bases are a match to TRBD2. Germline V lookup: CDR1 SGHAT, CDR2 FQNNGV. The CDR3 is made up of 15 amino acids. Trimming cost V 5 bases and J 2 bases; bases outside gene matches: 8.

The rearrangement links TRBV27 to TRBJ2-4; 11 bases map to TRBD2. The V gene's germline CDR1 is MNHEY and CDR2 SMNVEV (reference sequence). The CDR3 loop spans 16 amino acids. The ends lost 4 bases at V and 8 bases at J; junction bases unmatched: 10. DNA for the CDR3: TGTGCCAGCAGTTCCCGACTAGCGGGGCCGAGGGACATTCAGTACTTC. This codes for CASSSRLAGPRDIQYF.

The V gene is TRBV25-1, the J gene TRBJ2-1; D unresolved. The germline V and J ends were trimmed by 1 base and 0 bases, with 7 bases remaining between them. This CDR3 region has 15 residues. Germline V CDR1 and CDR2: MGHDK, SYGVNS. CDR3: CASSEFRSSYNEQFF. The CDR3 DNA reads TGTGCCAGCAGTGAATTCCGAAGCTCCTACAATGAGCAGTTCTTC.

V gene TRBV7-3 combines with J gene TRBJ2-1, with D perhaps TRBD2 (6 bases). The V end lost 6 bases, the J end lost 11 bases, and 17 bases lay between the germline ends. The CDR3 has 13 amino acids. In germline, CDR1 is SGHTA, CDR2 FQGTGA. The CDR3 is CASRQPTSPKQFF. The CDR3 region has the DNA TGTGCCAGCAGACAGCCGACTAGTCCGAAGCAGTTCTTC. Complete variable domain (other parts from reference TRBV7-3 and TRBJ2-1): GAGVSQTPSNKVTEKGKYVELRCDPISGHTALYWYRQSLGQGPEFLIYFQGTGAADDSGLPNDRFFAVRPEGSVSTLKIQRTERGDSAVYLCASRQPTSPKQFFGPGTRLTVL.

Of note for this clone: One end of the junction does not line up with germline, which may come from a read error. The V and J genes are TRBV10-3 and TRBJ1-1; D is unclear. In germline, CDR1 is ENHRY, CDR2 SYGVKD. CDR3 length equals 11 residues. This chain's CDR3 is CAISDSFVEGF. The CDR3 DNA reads TGTGCCATCAGTGACTCTTTCGTGGAGGGTTTT.